The clone carrying this T cell receptor (beta chain) was seen more than once but under ten times. Its antigen is not identified. Treatment in this sample: roughly 10-day PBMC culture with coronavirus spike peptide pools or control peptides (ViraFEST assay). This record comes from a study of vaccination and CD4 T cells after COVID-19. Study information: Researchers treated control cultures with a CEFX pool, an HIV-1 Nef pool, or no peptide. General study findings and limits: Relatively small numbers of convalescent patients were studied, with no early post-infection timepoints included.

The V end lost 0 bases, the J end lost 0 bases, and 15 bases lay between the germline ends. The CDR3 consists of 17 residues. Germline loops: CDR1 SGHDT, CDR2 YYEEEE. Scientists ran DNA taken from cultured CD4+ T cells through the Oncomine TCR Beta short-read assay for sequencing. TCRdb ran MiXCR on the PCR reads and lists one entry per CDR3 protein. The sample consists of about 4,100 distinct CDR3 sequences, about 20% of them appearing once. The rearrangement uses TRBV5-6 and TRBJ1-2; D call uncertain. The sequencing sample was made of CD4+ T cells from blood, cultured in vitro. The source is a human donor who had recovered from COVID-19. For the CDR3, the DNA is TGTGCCAGCAGCTTGGCCATCGGCGAGCCGCCTAACTATGGCTACACCTTC. It encodes CASSLAIGEPPNYGYTF. Full variable domain (remainder filled in from reference TRBV5-6 and TRBJ1-2): DAGVTQSPTHLIKTRGQQVTLRCSPKSGHDTVSWYQQALGQGPQFIFQYYEEEERQRGNFPDRFSGHQFPNYSSELNVNALLLGDSALYLCASSLAIGEPPNYGYTFGSGTRLTVV.